The TCR beta chain described here comes from a study of Graves' ophthalmopathy and Graves' hyperthyroidism. General study findings and limits: Most thyroid clonotypes with frequency above 0.001 were detected in blood too.

The CDR3 spans 13 residues. Germline CDR1 and CDR2: LNHDA and SQIVND (reference sequence). The V end lost 2 bases, the J end lost 7 bases, and 9 bases lay between the germline ends. This clonotype occurred many times. The antigen is unknown. For repertoire sequencing, the TCR beta CDR3 regions were amplified from RNA transcripts. Second-round multiplex PCR came after a first-round RT-PCR that employed HTBI primers. TCRdb processed the multiplex PCR reads anew with MiXCR; each CDR3 protein has one entry. The table records around 1.1 million distinct CDR3 sequences, 35% to 45% of them present only once. The study recruited hyperthyroidism patients aged 18 to 65 who were newly diagnosed, under 2 months' duration.

The chain carries TRBV19 and TRBJ1-5; D uncertain. Input material: peripheral blood or thyroid tissue (not recorded which). This clonotype was obtained from an adult man with Graves' hyperthyroidism. CDR3 amino acids: CASSIQPGQPQHF. CDR3 DNA sequence: TGTGCCAGTAGTATACAGCCGGGCCAGCCCCAGCATTTT.